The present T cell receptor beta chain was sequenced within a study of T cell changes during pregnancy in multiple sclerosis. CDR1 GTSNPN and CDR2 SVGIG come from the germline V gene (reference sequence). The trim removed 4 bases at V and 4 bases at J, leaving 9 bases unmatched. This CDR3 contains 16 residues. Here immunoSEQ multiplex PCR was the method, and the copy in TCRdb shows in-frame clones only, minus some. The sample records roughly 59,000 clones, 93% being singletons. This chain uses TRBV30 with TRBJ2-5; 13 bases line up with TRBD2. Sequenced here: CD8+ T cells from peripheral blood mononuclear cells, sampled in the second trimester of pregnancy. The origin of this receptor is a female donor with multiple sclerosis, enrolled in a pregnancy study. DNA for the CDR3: TGTGCCTGGAATATCGGGACTAGCGGGAACGGAGAGACCCAGTACTTC. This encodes CAWNIGTSGNGETQYF.